Included here is one T cell receptor (beta chain) sequence, with context. This sample stems from a study of T cells expressing NK-cell markers. TCRdb reanalyzed the 5' RACE reads, giving one entry per CDR3 protein sequence and no DNA. The sample has 500,000 or so distinct CDR3 sequences, and its top ten clones hold approximately 3.5%. The germline CDR1 and CDR2 sequences are KGHSH and LQKENI. The CDR3 is made up of 16 amino acids. The material sequenced was blood T cells: a sorted CD56 or NKG2C T cell subset, CD4+ or CD8+ T cells, or bulk PBMC T cells (not recorded which). The chain is built from TRBV18 and TRBJ2-3. The receptor was derived from a man aged 18 to 30 in good health. CDR3 region: CASSPSGTSGTDTQYF.